The source of this T cell receptor beta chain is a study of OX40 agonist ivuxolimab in advanced cancers. Study context: The patients received agonistic anti-OX40 (CD134) antibody ivuxolimab. People in dose escalation had one of these cancers: hepatocellular carcinoma, melanoma, renal cell or head and neck cancer.

Profiling relied on immunoSEQ multiplex PCR, and the TCRdb table lists in-frame clones only, not all of them. The table has 40,000 to 55,000 clones, around 90% seen once. The V end lost 4 bases, the J end lost 12 bases, and 11 bases lay between the germline ends. The CDR3 runs to 11 residues. CDR1 and CDR2 from the germline V gene are SGHDT and YYEEEE. The TCR comes from an adult with an advanced solid tumor such as melanoma, head and neck, liver or kidney cancer. The chain joins TRBV5-6 to TRBJ2-1; a possible D gene is TRBD2 (5 bases). The starting material was CD4+ or CD8+ T cells sorted from blood, obtained in a trial of the OX40 agonist ivuxolimab. This chain's CDR3 is CASSDEGGQFF. CDR3 DNA: TGTGCCAGCAGCGACGAGGGTGGGCAGTTCTTC. Full variable domain (outside the CDR3, taken from reference TRBV5-6 and TRBJ2-1): DAGVTQSPTHLIKTRGQQVTLRCSPKSGHDTVSWYQQALGQGPQFIFQYYEEEERQRGNFPDRFSGHQFPNYSSELNVNALLLGDSALYLCASSDEGGQFFGPGTRLTVL.